These 32 T cell receptor beta chains share one sample of origin, sequenced in a study of human T cells and chemical hapten exposure. Time point indicated: patch test 1, 2 weeks after DPC sensitization. The treatment is: therapeutic diphenylcyclopropenone sensitization with weekly scalp DPC. TCRdb re-derived calls from the RACE reads in MiXCR, one entry per CDR3 protein. The sample yields 50,000 or so distinct CDR3 sequences, around 9.3% seen once. The specimen was whole blood, collected in connection with sensitization to the hapten diphenylcyclopropenone (DPC). These receptors were collected from a woman aged 45-59 years with alopecia areata. Some clones in this sample may be carry-over from other donors' samples.

The table lists this clonotype with many counts. The chain couples TRBV28 to TRBJ1-1, with 7 bases lining up with TRBD1. CDR1 is MDHEN, CDR2 SYDVKM, per germline. Losses at the gene ends were 2 bases for V and 3 bases for J; bases not matched to a gene: 12. This CDR3 is built from 17 residues. The CDR3 DNA reads as TGTGCCAGCAGTTTAAACCGACGGAAGGGGGCGGACACTGAAGCTTTCTTT. Protein product: CASSLNRRKGADTEAFF.

The genes are TRBV5-1 and TRBJ1-1; D unresolved. The CDR3 sequence is 13 residues long. Germline V lookup: CDR1 SGHRS, CDR2 YFSETQ. V was trimmed by 0 bases and J by 0 bases, leaving 3 bases between them. The CDR3 nucleotides are TGCGCCAGCAGCTTGGCCGTGAACACTGAAGCTTTCTTT. Protein: CASSLAVNTEAFF.

This clonotype was seen more than once but under ten times. The chain combines TRBV29-1 with TRBJ1-1; D possibly corresponds to TRBD1 (5 bases). Germline V gene sequence: CDR1 SQVTM, CDR2 ANQGSEA. V was shortened by 4 bases and J by 6 bases, with 9 bases between the two germline ends. The CDR3 is made up of 11 amino acids. Here the CDR3 reads CSVAGGAEAFF. The DNA of the CDR3 is TGCAGCGTTGCGGGAGGGGCTGAAGCTTTCTTT.

This clonotype was recorded many times. The chain couples TRBV19 to TRBJ1-2; D is undetermined. Trimming left V 5 bases short and J 5 bases short, with 12 bases between. There are 13 residues in the CDR3. Germline V gene sequence: CDR1 LNHDA, CDR2 SQIVND (reference sequence). The CDR3 reads CASSFGVGYGYTF. DNA of the CDR3: TGTGCCAGTAGTTTCGGCGTGGGATATGGCTACACCTTC.

For this clonotype: At one of its ends the junction is not consistent with the germline gene, which may arise from a read error. CDR3: CANSERRDMNEQFF. The DNA of the CDR3 is TGTGCCAACAGTGAAAGGCGGGATATGAATGAGCAGTTCTTC. The chain has TRBV6-1 and TRBJ2-1; the D gene is possibly TRBD2 (6 bases). Germline V gene data show CDR1 as MNHNS and CDR2 as SASEGT. The CDR3 loop spans 14 amino acids.

The gene calls are TRBV5-1 and TRBJ2-7, with 9 nucleotides matching TRBD2. Germline-derived CDR1 and CDR2 are SGHRS and YFSETQ. This CDR3 has 15 residues. J was trimmed by 2 bases and V by 4 bases; bases with no gene match: 7. The DNA of the CDR3 is TGCGCCAGCAGCCTCAATAGCGGGAGCGCCTACGAGCAGTACTTC. It specifies CASSLNSGSAYEQYF.

This clonotype has ten or more counts. The V call is TRBV7-6, the J call TRBJ1-1; no clear D gene. Trimming removed 1 base at V and 1 base at J, with 13 bases between. CDR3 length: 16 amino acids. The germline V gene has CDR1 SGHVS and CDR2 FNYEAQ. In nucleotides, the CDR3 is TGTGCCAGCAGCTTAGGGATACGGAGACCGAACACTGAAGCTTTCTTT. Translating it yields CASSLGIRRPNTEAFF.

The chain employs TRBV7-2 and TRBJ2-4, with D perhaps TRBD2 (6 bases). This CDR3 comprises 14 residues. Germline CDR1 is SGHTA and CDR2 is FQGNSA. V lost 5 bases to trimming and J lost 5 bases, with 13 bases between them. The chain's CDR3 is CASSQAGTQNIQYF. CDR3 in DNA: TGTGCCAGCAGCCAAGCCGGGACTCAAAACATTCAGTACTTC.

The chain carries TRBV3-1 and TRBJ2-5; TRBD1 might be the D (5 bases). Trimming stripped 4 bases from V and 10 bases from J, with 16 bases between. The germline V gene has CDR1 LGHDT and CDR2 YNNKEL (reference sequence). The CDR3 is made up of 13 amino acids. The CDR3 DNA sequence: TGTGCCAGCAGCCTAGACAGTTTTTCAGGCCAGTACTTC. Its protein is CASSLDSFSGQYF.

This clonotype was detected a few times. The gene calls are TRBV6-2 or TRBV6-3 and TRBJ1-1; D perhaps matches TRBD1 (5 bases). This CDR3 is built from 15 residues. The germline V gene has CDR1 MNHEY and CDR2 SVGEGT. Trimming left V 4 bases short and J 6 bases short, with 18 bases between. CDR3 DNA sequence: TGTGCCAGCAGTTGGAGGGACCCCCTGGGCGCTGAAGCTTTCTTT. Amino acid sequence: CASSWRDPLGAEAFF.

This clonotype came up many times. The chain couples TRBV5-1 to TRBJ1-1; no reliable D call. V gave up 4 bases and J gave up 0 bases, with 10 bases separating them. Germline V lookup: CDR1 SGHRS, CDR2 YFSETQ. CDR3 size: 14 residues. Here the CDR3 DNA reads TGCGCCAGCAGCCCTGTTGGAGTGAACACTGAAGCTTTCTTT. Translating gives CASSPVGVNTEAFF.

This clonotype was found many times. The chain recombines TRBV20-1 with TRBJ1-2; D might be TRBD1 (6 bases). Trimming shortened V by 6 bases and J by 5 bases, and 16 bases separated the two germline ends. The CDR3 has 13 residues. The germline gives CDR1 DFQATT, CDR2 SNEGSKA (reference sequence). The CDR3 loop is CSAPRGATYGYTF. CDR3 nucleotide sequence: TGCAGTGCCCCCCGGGGGGCAACATATGGCTACACCTTC.

The chain uses TRBV5-5 and TRBJ1-1; 9 positions agree with TRBD1. The trim removed 1 base at V and 1 base at J, leaving 8 bases unmatched. CDR3 length: 17 residues. CDR1 SGHKS and CDR2 YYEKEE come from the germline V gene (reference sequence). CDR3 sequence: CASSLSFGQGRNTEAFF. DNA for the CDR3: TGTGCCAGCAGCTTGTCTTTTGGACAGGGGAGGAACACTGAAGCTTTCTTT.

This clonotype was recorded many times. The V gene is TRBV18, the J gene TRBJ2-1; D may be TRBD2 (5 bases). The CDR3 length is 11 residues. Germline CDR1 reads KGHSH; CDR2 reads LQKENI. V shed 5 bases and J shed 10 bases, with 9 bases lying between them. CDR3 nucleotide sequence: TGTGCCAGCTCAGAGGGAGACGAGCAGTTCTTC. Its translation is CASSEGDEQFF.

This clonotype was recorded a few times. The chain combines TRBV5-1 with TRBJ1-6; TRBD1 matches at 8 bases. The CDR3 spans 14 residues. Germline V gene sequence: CDR1 SGHRS, CDR2 YFSETQ. V lost 3 bases to trimming and J lost 15 bases; unmatched junction nucleotides: 11. The CDR3 DNA follows: TGCGCCAGCAGCTACGAAGGACAGGGACAACTCCTCCACTTT. Encoded protein: CASSYEGQGQLLHF.

This clonotype was observed at least ten times. The rearrangement links TRBV14 to TRBJ1-5; D is uncertain. V lost 4 bases to trimming and J lost 2 bases, with 6 bases between them. Looked up from germline, CDR1 is SGHDN and CDR2 is FVKESK. The CDR3 is made up of 13 amino acids. The DNA for the CDR3 is TGTGCCAGCAGCCGAAGCGGCAATCAGCCCCAGCATTTT. Its protein product is CASSRSGNQPQHF.

This clonotype was observed at least ten times. The chain has TRBV5-1 and TRBJ2-1; 12 nucleotides line up with TRBD1. Germline-derived CDR1 and CDR2 are SGHRS and YFSETQ. CDR3 length equals 15 residues. V was clipped by 5 bases and J by 6 bases; unmatched bases: 6. The CDR3 DNA reads TGCGCCAGCAGAAGGGGACAGGGGGCGATCAATGAGCAGTTCTTC. This codes for CASRRGQGAINEQFF.

This clonotype was picked up one time. V gene TRBV27 combines with J gene TRBJ1-2, with D perhaps TRBD1 (5 bases). The CDR3 runs 13 residues. Trimming shortened V by 5 bases and J by 4 bases, and 11 bases separated the two germline ends. Germline V gene data show CDR1 as MNHEY and CDR2 as SMNVEV (reference sequence). As DNA, the CDR3 is TGTGCCAGCAGTGTGACAGTACGCTATGGCTACACCTTC. Translating gives CASSVTVRYGYTF.

This clonotype was counted ten times or more. The chain carries TRBV20-1 and TRBJ1-6; 10 bases fit TRBD1. Germline CDR1 reads DFQATT; CDR2 reads SNEGSKA (reference sequence). The CDR3 contains 15 residues. With 1 base clipped from V and 9 bases from J, the junction kept 6 bases outside the gene matches. The CDR3 here is CSARASGTGASPLHF. The DNA for the CDR3 is TGCAGTGCTAGAGCCTCCGGGACAGGGGCTTCACCCCTCCACTTT.

The J gene is TRBJ2-3, the V gene TRBV6-5, with 7 bases fitting TRBD2. CDR1 is MNHEY, CDR2 SVGAGI, per germline. V lost 8 bases and J lost 4; bases outside the gene matches: 9. CDR3 size: 14 residues. The CDR3 DNA reads as TGTGCCAGCCACGAGGCGGGAGTAGCAGATACGCAGTATTTT. Protein product: CASHEAGVADTQYF.

The chain links TRBV5-4 to TRBJ2-3, with 7 bases identical to TRBD2. The CDR3 contains 15 residues. Germline CDR1 is SGHNT and CDR2 is YYREEE (reference sequence). The trim removed 1 base at V and 2 bases at J, leaving 4 bases unmatched. The DNA for the CDR3 is TGTGCCAGCAGCTTGCCTAGCGGTATCACAGATACGCAGTATTTT. Its translation: CASSLPSGITDTQYF. Full variable domain (rest looked up from reference TRBV5-4 and TRBJ2-3): ETGVTQSPTHLIKTRGQQVTLRCSSQSGHNTVSWYQQALGQGPQFIFQYYREEENGRGNFPPRFSGLQFPNYSSELNVNALELDDSALYLCASSLPSGITDTQYFGPGTRLTVL.

Many counts were recorded for this clonotype. The rearrangement joins TRBV20-1 to TRBJ2-7; unclear D gene. The CDR3 sequence is 14 residues long. The V gene lost 3 bases and the J gene lost 0 bases, with 12 bases spanning the gap. Germline assignment: CDR1 DFQATT and CDR2 SNEGSKA (reference sequence). The CDR3 here is CSARSWGSSYEQYF. The CDR3 nucleotides are TGCAGTGCTAGGAGTTGGGGAAGCTCCTACGAGCAGTACTTC.

This clonotype appeared a few times. The chain combines TRBV18 with TRBJ2-3, with D unresolved. V lost 2 bases and J lost 2, with 5 bases in between. From germline, CDR1 is KGHSH and CDR2 LQKENI. The CDR3 is 13 amino acids. For the CDR3, the DNA is TGTGCCAGCTCACCAGGGTTCACAGATACGCAGTATTTT. Amino acids: CASSPGFTDTQYF. Using reference TRBV18 and TRBJ2-3 for the parts outside the CDR3, the full variable domain is NAGVMQNPRHLVRRRGQEARLRCSPMKGHSHVYWYRQLPEEGLKFMVYLQKENIIDESGMPKERFSAEFPKEGPSILRIQQVVRGDSAAYFCASSPGFTDTQYFGPGTRLTVL.

This clonotype was detected many times. J is TRBJ1-1 and V is TRBV18; D is unresolved. The CDR3 length is 13 residues. The germline gives CDR1 KGHSH, CDR2 LQKENI. V was trimmed by 3 bases and J by 6 bases, leaving 11 bases between them. The CDR3 coding sequence is TGTGCCAGCTCACCTGAGTTGGACGCTGAAGCTTTCTTT. Its protein is CASSPELDAEAFF.

The chain links TRBV29-1 to TRBJ2-3, with TRBD2 matching 8 bases. The CDR3 runs 15 residues. With 1 base clipped from V and 3 bases from J, the junction kept 6 bases outside the gene matches. Germline V gene data show CDR1 as SQVTM and CDR2 as ANQGSEA. CDR3 in amino acids: CSVEGPQRETDTQYF. CDR3 coding DNA: TGCAGCGTTGAAGGACCCCAGCGGGAGACAGATACGCAGTATTTT.

This clonotype showed up many times. The V and J genes are TRBV7-8 and TRBJ2-7, with D uncertain. This CDR3 has 14 residues. Looked up from germline, CDR1 is SGHVS and CDR2 is FQNEAQ. V was cut by 4 bases and J by 1 base, with 11 bases left in between. CDR3 loop: CASSYDKGSYEQYF. The CDR3 DNA reads as TGTGCCAGCAGCTACGACAAGGGATCCTACGAGCAGTACTTC.

Ten or more counts support this clonotype. The gene calls are TRBV20-1 and TRBJ2-7; D is ambiguous. The germline CDR1 and CDR2 sequences are DFQATT and SNEGSKA (reference sequence). The CDR3 contains 13 residues. V shed 1 base and J shed 8 bases, with 15 bases lying between them. For the CDR3, the DNA is TGCAGTGCTAGAGGCAATCACGGTGTCAAGCAGTACTTC. It is translated as CSARGNHGVKQYF.

This clonotype was observed many times. This rearrangement joins TRBV20-1 to TRBJ2-7; D is unclear. The CDR3 covers 14 residues. V dropped 6 bases and J dropped 0 bases, with 15 bases sitting between them. The germline V gene has CDR1 DFQATT and CDR2 SNEGSKA (reference sequence). The DNA for the CDR3 is TGCAGTGCCGCTCGGACGGCTAGCTCCTACGAGCAGTACTTC. The encoded protein is CSAARTASSYEQYF.

This clonotype has at least ten counts. The CDR3 DNA sequence: TGTGCCAGCAGCGCCGGGACCACGAACACAGATACGCAGTATTTT. Protein: CASSAGTTNTDTQYF. J is TRBJ2-3 and V is TRBV11-3; D might be TRBD1 or TRBD2, each matching 5 bases. The CDR3 consists of 15 residues. V lost 5 bases, J lost 2 bases, and 14 bases lay in between. Per germline, CDR1 SGHNT and CDR2 YENEEA. Supplemented by reference TRBV11-3 and TRBJ2-3, the full variable domain reads EAGVVQSPRYKIIEKKQPVAFWCNPISGHNTLYWYLQNLGQGPELLIRYENEEAVDDSQLPKDRFSAERLKGVDSTLKIQPAELGDSAVYLCASSAGTTNTDTQYFGPGTRLTVL.

This clonotype has at least ten counts. The genes are TRBV5-1 and TRBJ2-2, with 10 bases that match TRBD2. With V trimmed by 7 bases and J by 5 bases, 5 bases remained unmatched. Germline V CDR1 and CDR2: SGHRS, YFSETQ. The CDR3 consists of 14 residues. CDR3: CASSLAGETGELFF. As DNA, the CDR3 is TGCGCCAGCTCGCTAGCGGGAGAGACCGGGGAGCTGTTTTTT.

This clonotype was counted many times. The chain joins TRBV21-1 to TRBJ2-3; TRBD2 reflects the table's D call only, with no check against the DNA. TRBV21-1 is noted as a pseudogene. The CDR3 loop spans 16 amino acids. CDR3 bases: TGTGCCAGCAGCAGGACTAGCGGTGAAGGCACAGATACGCAGTATTTT. It yields the protein CASSRTSGEGTDTQYF.

In this sample, this clonotype turned up many times. DNA of the CDR3: TGCAGCGTTGGCGGAGAAGAGACCCAGTACTTC. Translation gives CSVGGEETQYF. The genes are TRBV29-1 and TRBJ2-5; D is undetermined. V lost 4 bases to trimming and J lost 3 bases, with 6 bases between them. Germline V gene data show CDR1 as SQVTM and CDR2 as ANQGSEA. This CDR3 is built from 11 residues.